These T cell receptor beta chains were read from a single sample in a study of lymphopenia after photon versus proton radiotherapy. Only in-frame clones appear in the TCRdb table, and some are missing; sequencing was by immunoSEQ multiplex PCR. The profile covers about 30,000 clones, with approximately 93% appearing a single time and approximately 0.72% taken by the ten largest. Source: peripheral blood, taken from a patient treated with photon-based radiotherapy. These receptor sequences come from a woman aged 45-65 years with cholangiocarcinoma. The CDR3 runs from the conserved cysteine through the conserved F or W. Fields, in order: J gene, clone size, V gene, D gene, CDR3 DNA, CDR3 protein. A D gene is named only where the DNA matches it firmly. Not all rows give a size; the values are once, few, many and, for expanded clones, a class.

TRBJ1-4 | NA | TRBV5-1 | TRBD1 | TGCGCCAGCAGCTCAGATTCCGGGACAGGGGGCCTTACTGAAAAACTGTTTTTT | CASSSDSGTGGLTEKLFF
TRBJ2-5 | NA | TRBV5-4 | NA | TGTGCCAGCAGCCTACAGGACAGTGGCATCAAGACCCAGTACTTC | CASSLQDSGIKTQYF
TRBJ2-7 | NA | TRBV20-1 | NA | TGCAGTGCTAGAGATCAAGGTGAGCAGTACTTC | CSARDQGEQYF
TRBJ1-5 | NA | TRBV25-1 | NA | TGTGCCAGCAGTGAAGGACAGAGCCCAAATCAGCCCCAGCATTTT | CASSEGQSPNQPQHF
TRBJ1-2 | NA | TRBV9 | NA | TGTGCCAGCAGCGTAGAGGCAGGGTATTATGGCTACACCTTC | CASSVEAGYYGYTF
TRBJ2-2 | NA | TRBV2 | TRBD1 | TGTGCCAGCATCGACAATCGGGGACAGGGAACCGGGGAGCTGTTTTTT | CASIDNRGQGTGELFF
TRBJ1-5 | NA | TRBV29-1 | NA | TGCAGCGTGGAGCAGGGGTTGGGTCAGCCCCAGCATTTT | CSVEQGLGQPQHF
TRBJ2-1 | NA | TRBV5-1 | NA | TGCGCCAGCAGCTTGGGCCGGGGTCTATACAATGAGCAGTTCTTC | CASSLGRGLYNEQFF
TRBJ1-5 | NA | TRBV9 | NA | TGTGCCAGCAGCGCGGGGGGCCCTTATAGCAATCAGCCCCAGCATTTT | CASSAGGPYSNQPQHF
TRBJ2-1 | NA | TRBV5-4 | TRBD1 | TGTGCCAGCAGCCCGGACAGGGGGCGGCATGAGCAGTTCTTC | CASSPDRGRHEQFF
TRBJ2-1 | NA | TRBV15 | TRBD2 | TGTGCCACCAGTACACGGGGGGGTAAAAGCTCCTACAATGAGCAGTTCTTC | CATSTRGGKSSYNEQFF
TRBJ2-5 | NA | TRBV4-1 | NA | TGCGCCAGCTCCCCGGCAGCAGAAGAGACCCAGTACTTC | CASSPAAEETQYF
TRBJ2-6 | NA | TRBV11-2 | NA | TGTGCCAGCAGCTTGGCAGGTCCGTCTGGGGCCAACGTCCTGACTTTC | CASSLAGPSGANVLTF
TRBJ2-5 | NA | TRBV19 | NA | TGTGCCAGTAGTATGGGTTGGCAGCAAGAGACCCAGTACTTC | CASSMGWQQETQYF
TRBJ2-7 | NA | TRBV7-9 | NA | TGTGCCAGCAGCTTAGTGGGAGTTGGCGAGCAGTACTTC | CASSLVGVGEQYF
TRBJ1-1 | NA | TRBV29-1 | NA | TGCAGCGTATCCCATGGGGGCGGGAACTCGAACACTGAAGCTTTCTTT | CSVSHGGGNSNTEAFF
TRBJ2-7 | NA | TRBV11-2 | NA | TGTGCCAGCAGCTTCTATGGGACTCCCTACGAGCAGTACTTC | CASSFYGTPYEQYF
TRBJ1-2 | NA | TRBV28 | NA | TGTGCCAGCAGTTTGCCTTGGACCCGGGAGGGCTACACCTTC | CASSLPWTREGYTF
TRBJ1-1 | NA | TRBV27 | NA | TGTGCCAGCAGACCCCAGGGGATCGCTGAAGCTTTCTTT | CASRPQGIAEAFF
TRBJ1-2 | NA | TRBV9 | TRBD1 | TGTGCCAGCAGCGCCCAGACAACAGGGGTTAACTATGGCTACACCTTC | CASSAQTTGVNYGYTF
TRBJ1-1 | NA | TRBV7-2 | NA | TGTGCCAGCAGCTCACGACCGCAGAACACTGAAGCTTTCTTT | CASSSRPQNTEAFF
TRBJ2-1 | NA | TRBV5-1 | NA | TGCGCCAGCAGTAGGTCCTATACCTACAATGAGCAGTTCTTC | CASSRSYTYNEQFF
TRBJ1-2 | NA | TRBV5-4 | NA | TGTGCCAGCAGCCCCATAGACCCCGGACCGAAGAGCTACTATGGCTACACCTTC | CASSPIDPGPKSYYGYTF
TRBJ2-3 | NA | TRBV2 | NA | TGTGCCAGCAGGGGGCTTGGGCACACAGATACGCAGTATTTT | CASRGLGHTDTQYF
TRBJ1-3 | NA | TRBV6-5 | NA | TGTGCCAGCAGTTACGTGGGGGGCTCTGGAAACACCATATATTTT | CASSYVGGSGNTIYF
TRBJ1-1 | NA | TRBV5-6 | NA | TGTGCCAGCAGCTTGATCTTGGGGGGCACTGAAGCTTTCTTT | CASSLILGGTEAFF
TRBJ1-6 | NA | TRBV4-3 | NA | TGCGCCAGCAGCCAGGACGGACAGAGCTCCTATAATTCACCCCTCCACTTT | CASSQDGQSSYNSPLHF
TRBJ1-6 | NA | TRBV5-4 | NA | TGTGCCAGCAGCTCCTCTAGCGTTGTCATAGGTGTGGCACCCCTCCACTTT | CASSSSSVVIGVAPLHF
TRBJ1-1 | NA | TRBV6-6 | TRBD1 | TGTGCCAGCAGACCCTTCGGACAGGCAAACACTGAAGCTTTCTTT | CASRPFGQANTEAFF
TRBJ1-3 | NA | TRBV6-5 | NA | TGTGCCAGCAGTTACTCCGGGGATCCTGGAAACACCATATATTTT | CASSYSGDPGNTIYF
TRBJ1-1 | NA | TRBV10-1 | NA | TGCGCCAGCAGTGCGGGAAGGGTCACTGAAGCTTTCTTT | CASSAGRVTEAFF
TRBJ1-6 | NA | TRBV7-9 | NA | TGTGCCAGCAGCTCCCAGCTGGGGCGGAGCTCCTATAATTCACCCCTCCACTTT | CASSSQLGRSSYNSPLHF
TRBJ1-3 | NA | TRBV7-6 | NA | TGTGCCAGCAGCACCTCTGGAAACACCATATATTTT | CASSTSGNTIYF
TRBJ1-2 | NA | TRBV4-1 | NA | TGCGCCAGCAGCCAGCACAGGGATCACTATGGCTACACCTTC | CASSQHRDHYGYTF
TRBJ2-5 | NA | TRBV4-1 | NA | TGCGCCAGCAGCCAAGATCGGAGCCAAGAGACCCAGTACTTC | CASSQDRSQETQYF
TRBJ1-4 | NA | TRBV2 | NA | TGTGCCAGCAGTGATGAGTCGCGCGCTAATGAAAAACTGTTTTTT | CASSDESRANEKLFF
TRBJ1-2 | NA | TRBV27 | NA | TGTGCCAGCAGAACCCGGGGCGGGGGGCGAGATGGCTACACCTTC | CASRTRGGGRDGYTF
TRBJ1-1 | NA | TRBV5-4 | NA | TGTGCCAGCAGCTTGAAATCCGGCACTGAAGCTTTCTTT | CASSLKSGTEAFF
TRBJ2-7 | NA | TRBV6-4 | TRBD2 | TGTGCCAGCAGTAGGACTAGCGGGGGCGAGCAGTACTTC | CASSRTSGGEQYF
TRBJ2-1 | NA | TRBV7-9 | NA | TGTGCCAGCAGCTTAGTTGGGGTGTTGTGGAATGAGCAGTTCTTC | CASSLVGVLWNEQFF
TRBJ2-5 | NA | TRBV2 | TRBD2 | TGTGCCAGCAGTGAAATTGGACTAGCTAGGGAGACCCAGTACTTC | CASSEIGLARETQYF
TRBJ2-3 | NA | TRBV19 | NA | TGTGCCAGTATTGGGGAAACAGATACGCAGTATTTT | CASIGETDTQYF
TRBJ1-6 | NA | TRBV5-4 | NA | TGTGCCAGCAGCTTAAATTGGGGAAATTCACCCCTCCACTTT | CASSLNWGNSPLHF
TRBJ1-6 | few | TRBV10-1 | NA | TGCGCCAGCAGTGGACAGATTAATTCACCCCTCCACTTT | CASSGQINSPLHF
TRBJ1-1 | NA | TRBV4-2 | NA | TGTGCCAGCAGCCCGCGGGACACTGAAGCTTTCTTT | CASSPRDTEAFF
TRBJ2-1 | once | TRBV27 | NA | TGTGCCAGCAGTTATGACCTGCTCTCCTACAATGAGCAGTTCTTC | CASSYDLLSYNEQFF
TRBJ2-7 | NA | TRBV9 | TRBD1 | TGTGCCAGCAGCGGAGGGACGGGACAGGGCTACGAGCAGTACTTC | CASSGGTGQGYEQYF
TRBJ1-1 | NA | TRBV6-1 | NA | TGTGCCAGCAGTGATTTGGGAAAGAACACTGAAGCTTTCTTT | CASSDLGKNTEAFF
TRBJ1-1 | NA | TRBV7-9 | NA | TGTGCCAGCAGCTTAGACGCGACAGCAAAGGGGAAAGCTTTCTTT | CASSLDATAKGKAFF
TRBJ2-3 | NA | TRBV13 | TRBD1 | TGTGCCAGCAGCCCTCAGGGGGCGGGAGATACGCAGTATTTT | CASSPQGAGDTQYF
TRBJ1-1 | NA | TRBV10-3 | NA | TGTGCCATCAGTGGTGCGTTGAACACTGAAGCTTTCTTT | CAISGALNTEAFF
TRBJ1-3 | NA | TRBV7-9 | NA | TGTGCCAGCAGCCTTTCCGGGACGGTTGGAAACACCATATATTTT | CASSLSGTVGNTIYF
TRBJ1-3 | NA | TRBV4-2 | NA | TGTGCCAGCAGCCAAGAGGGACTCTCTGGAAACACCATATATTTT | CASSQEGLSGNTIYF
TRBJ1-1 | NA | TRBV12-5 | NA | TGTGCTAGTGGTTTGGTAACCGGGGGGCCCGTGACTGAAGCTTTCTTT | CASGLVTGGPVTEAFF
TRBJ2-1 | NA | TRBV5-4 | NA | TGTGCCAGCAGCCCTGGCGGAGGAAATGAGCAGTTCTTC | CASSPGGGNEQFF
TRBJ1-2 | NA | TRBV9 | NA | TGTGCCAGCAGCCCCGCGAGAGCTAACTATGGCTACACCTTC | CASSPARANYGYTF
TRBJ2-1 | NA | TRBV5-8 | TRBD1 | TGTGCCAGCAGCTTGGTGACAGGGCTAAATGAGCAGTTCTTC | CASSLVTGLNEQFF
TRBJ2-1 | NA | TRBV2 | NA | TGTGCCAGCAGTGAGGTTGCTGAGCAGTTCTTC | CASSEVAEQFF
TRBJ2-1 | few | TRBV7-9 | NA | TGTGCCAGCAGCTTAGTGGGGAGGTATGAGCAGTTCTTC | CASSLVGRYEQFF
TRBJ1-2 | NA | TRBV7-8 | TRBD1 | TGTGCCAGCAGCTTAGGGAGGATTACTCGACAGGGGAACTATGGCTACACCTTC | CASSLGRITRQGNYGYTF